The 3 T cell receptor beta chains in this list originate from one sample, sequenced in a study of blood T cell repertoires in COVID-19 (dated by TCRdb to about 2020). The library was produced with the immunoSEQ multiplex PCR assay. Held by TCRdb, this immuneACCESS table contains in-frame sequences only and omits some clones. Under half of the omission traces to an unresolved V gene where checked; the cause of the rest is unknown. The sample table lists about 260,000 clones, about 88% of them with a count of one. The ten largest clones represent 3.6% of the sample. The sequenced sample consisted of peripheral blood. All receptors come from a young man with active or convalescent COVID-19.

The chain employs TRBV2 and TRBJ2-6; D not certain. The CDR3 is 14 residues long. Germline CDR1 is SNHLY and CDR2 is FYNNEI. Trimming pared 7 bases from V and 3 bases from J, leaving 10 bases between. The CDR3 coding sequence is TGTGCCAGCACAACACCGTTTGGGGCCAACGTCCTGACTTTC. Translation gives CASTTPFGANVLTF.

The CDR3 sequence: CASSSGTDPQETQYF. The CDR3 coding sequence is TGCGCCAGCAGCTCCGGGACAGACCCCCAAGAGACCCAGTACTTC. The V gene is TRBV5-1, the J gene TRBJ2-5; 7 nucleotides agree with TRBD1. Germline CDR1 SGHRS, CDR2 YFSETQ. The CDR3 loop spans 15 amino acids. The junction had 6 bases not matched to a gene; V was cut back by 3 bases and J by 1 base.

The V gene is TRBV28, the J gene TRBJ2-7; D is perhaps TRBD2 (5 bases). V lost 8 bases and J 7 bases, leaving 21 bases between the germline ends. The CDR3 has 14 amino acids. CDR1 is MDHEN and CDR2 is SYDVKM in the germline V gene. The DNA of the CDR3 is TGTGCCAGCCGGGATGGTAGAGCCTATTTTGAGCAGTACTTC. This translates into CASRDGRAYFEQYF.